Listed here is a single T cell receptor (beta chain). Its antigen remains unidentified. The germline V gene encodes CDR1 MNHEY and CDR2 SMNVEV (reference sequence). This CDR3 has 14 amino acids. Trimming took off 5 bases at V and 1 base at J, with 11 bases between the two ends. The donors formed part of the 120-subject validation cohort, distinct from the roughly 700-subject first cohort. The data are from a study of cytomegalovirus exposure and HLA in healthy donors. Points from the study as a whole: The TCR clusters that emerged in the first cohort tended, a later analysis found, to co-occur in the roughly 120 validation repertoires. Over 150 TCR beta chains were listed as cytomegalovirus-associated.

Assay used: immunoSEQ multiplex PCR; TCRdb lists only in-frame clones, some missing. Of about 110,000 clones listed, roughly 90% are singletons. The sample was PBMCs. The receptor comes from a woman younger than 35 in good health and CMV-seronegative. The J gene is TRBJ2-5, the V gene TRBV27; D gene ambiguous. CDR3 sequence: CASSIVAPQETQYF. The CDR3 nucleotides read TGTGCCAGCAGTATAGTAGCCCCCCAAGAGACCCAGTACTTC.